This passage covers 27 T cell receptor beta chains from one sample sequenced in a study of blood T cell repertoires in COVID-19. Generated by immunoSEQ multiplex PCR, the TCRdb table keeps only in-frame clones and is missing some. The table has 120,000 to 150,000 clones, 79% seen once. Sequences were obtained from peripheral blood. These receptors were taken from a man between 60 and 75 years old with acute or convalescent COVID-19.

This clone was recorded once. The rearrangement uses TRBV27 and TRBJ2-7; TRBD1 matches 7 bases. This CDR3 region has 16 residues. Germline lookup yields CDR1 MNHEY and CDR2 SMNVEV (reference sequence). The J segment lost 0 bases and the V segment lost 2 bases, leaving 7 bases of the junction unmatched. The CDR3 spells CASSLDGTASSYEQYF. CDR3 DNA: TGTGCCAGCAGTTTAGATGGGACAGCCAGCTCCTACGAGCAGTACTTC.

The rearrangement joins TRBV24-1 to TRBJ1-2; D unclear. In germline, CDR1 is KGHDR, CDR2 SFDVKD. The CDR3 totals 14 residues. Trimming took 5 bases from V and 8 from J, leaving 17 bases between them. In DNA form, the CDR3 reads TGTGCCACCAGTGTGGACCGGGAAAATAGCGGCTACACCTTC. Protein sequence: CATSVDRENSGYTF.

This clone came up a few times. The J gene is TRBJ2-7, the V gene TRBV7-9; tentatively, D is TRBD2 (6 bases). The V gene lost 4 bases and the J gene lost 3 bases, with 7 bases spanning the gap. Germline assignment: CDR1 SEHNR and CDR2 FQNEAQ (reference sequence). This CDR3 has 12 residues. The CDR3 DNA follows: TGTGCCAGCAGCTCGGACTACTACGAGCAGTACTTC. Its protein product is CASSSDYYEQYF.

The rearrangement uses TRBV18 and TRBJ2-7, with TRBD2 matching 8 bases. V trimming: 2 bases; J trimming: 6 bases; junction bases outside the gene matches: 3. The CDR3 is 13 amino acids. Looked up from germline, CDR1 is KGHSH and CDR2 is LQKENI. The CDR3: CASSPSGRAEQYF. For the CDR3, the DNA is TGTGCCAGCTCACCAAGCGGGAGAGCCGAGCAGTACTTC. Combining the CDR3 with reference TRBV18 and TRBJ2-7 gives the whole variable domain NAGVMQNPRHLVRRRGQEARLRCSPMKGHSHVYWYRQLPEEGLKFMVYLQKENIIDESGMPKERFSAEFPKEGPSILRIQQVVRGDSAAYFCASSPSGRAEQYFGPGTRLTVT.

This clone was detected a few times. The rearrangement uses TRBV28 and TRBJ2-1; 8 nucleotides match TRBD1. This CDR3 has 13 residues. The V gene end was trimmed by 8 bases and the J gene end by 2 bases; junction bases not matched to a gene: 2. Germline-derived CDR1 and CDR2 are MDHEN and SYDVKM. The CDR3 loop is CASGGQAYNEQFF. The CDR3 DNA is TGTGCCAGCGGGGGACAGGCCTACAATGAGCAGTTCTTC.

The chain recombines TRBV21-1 with TRBJ2-5; the D call TRBD2 from the table was never checked on the DNA. TRBV21-1 is annotated as a pseudogene. This CDR3 is built from 13 residues. The CDR3 reads CASNGSGIGTQYF. CDR3 bases: TGTGCCAGCAACGGTAGCGGGATCGGGACCCAGTACTTC.

The V gene is TRBV7-2, the J gene TRBJ2-7, with D possibly matching TRBD2 (5 bases). CDR1 and CDR2 from the germline V gene are SGHTA and FQGNSA. Trimming stripped 2 bases from V and 2 bases from J, with 10 bases between. The CDR3 loop spans 14 amino acids. In nucleotides, the CDR3 is TGTGCCAGCAGCTTAACCGGGAAGCCCTACGAGCAGTACTTC. This encodes CASSLTGKPYEQYF.

The gene calls are TRBV13 and TRBJ1-4, with 10 bases fitting TRBD1. There are 17 residues in the CDR3. The ends lost 4 bases at V and 4 bases at J; junction bases unmatched: 9. Per the germline V gene, CDR1 is PRHDT and CDR2 is FYEKMQ (reference sequence). In DNA, the CDR3 is TGTGCCAGCAGCTCAAACGTGGGGGACAGGGGTAATGAAAAACTGTTTTTT. It specifies CASSSNVGDRGNEKLFF.

The V gene is TRBV18, the J gene TRBJ1-1; 7 nucleotides align to TRBD1. The V gene's germline CDR1 is KGHSH and CDR2 LQKENI. CDR3 length equals 15 residues. Losses at the gene ends were 6 bases for V and 1 base for J; bases not matched to a gene: 8. CDR3 sequence: CASSSSGQSNTEAFF. Written as DNA, the CDR3 is TGTGCCAGCTCCTCTTCGGGACAGTCGAACACTGAAGCTTTCTTT.

The rearrangement links TRBV30 to TRBJ2-1, with a tentative D call TRBD2 (6 bases). CDR1 is GTSNPN, CDR2 SVGIG, per germline (reference sequence). The CDR3 runs to 12 residues. V lost 3 bases to trimming and J lost 7 bases, with 10 bases between them. CDR3 sequence: CAWSGSRNEQFF. CDR3 coding DNA: TGTGCCTGGAGCGGGAGTAGGAATGAGCAGTTCTTC.

V gene TRBV4-3 combines with J gene TRBJ1-2; D is undetermined. Between the trimmed V and J ends, which lost 0 bases and 8 bases, there was a span of 16 bases. Germline loops: CDR1 LGHNA, CDR2 YSLEER. CDR3 length: 15 residues. CDR3 nucleotide sequence: TGCGCCAGCAGCCAAGATCAGATCCCTCTTGCCGGCTACACCTTC. Protein product: CASSQDQIPLAGYTF.

The chain couples TRBV30 to TRBJ1-2; 11 positions match TRBD1. J lost 3 bases, V lost 7 bases, and 4 bases had no gene match. Germline CDR1 reads GTSNPN; CDR2 reads SVGIG (reference sequence). The length of the CDR3 is 13 residues. The CDR3 bases are TGTGCCTATAGGACAGGGGGCGACTATGGCTACACCTTC. It is translated as CAYRTGGDYGYTF.

The chain employs TRBV4-1 and TRBJ2-1, with a tentative D call TRBD1 (7 bases). The germline V and J ends were trimmed by 4 bases and 7 bases, with 17 bases remaining between them. The CDR3 spans 15 residues. Germline V gene lookup returns CDR1 MGHRA and CDR2 YSYEKL. The CDR3 nucleotides read TGCGCCAGCAGCCGAGGACTACAGGGGAGGAATGAGCAGTTCTTC. It codes for CASSRGLQGRNEQFF.

The chain couples TRBV28 to TRBJ1-5, with no clear D. The CDR3 runs to 13 residues. V lost 6 bases and J 4 bases, leaving 10 bases between the germline ends. CDR1 and CDR2 (germline): MDHEN, SYDVKM. The CDR3 reads CASSPSRNQPQHF. The CDR3 nucleotides are TGTGCCAGCAGCCCCTCGAGGAATCAGCCCCAGCATTTT.

This clone came up once. The chain joins TRBV30 to TRBJ2-7, with 10 bases matching TRBD2. The CDR3 runs 17 residues. Germline V CDR1 and CDR2: GTSNPN, SVGIG (reference sequence). Losses at the gene ends were 1 base for V and 1 base for J; bases not matched to a gene: 10. The CDR3 here is CAWSAGLARIESYEQYF. The CDR3 DNA sequence: TGTGCCTGGAGTGCGGGACTAGCGAGAATCGAATCCTACGAGCAGTACTTC.

This rearrangement joins TRBV28 to TRBJ1-5; D remains ambiguous. CDR3 length: 14 amino acids. From germline, CDR1 is MDHEN and CDR2 SYDVKM. Trimming shortened V by 8 bases and J by 6 bases, and 17 bases separated the two germline ends. The CDR3 loop is CASSPPGSGQPQHF. The CDR3 DNA reads as TGTGCCAGCTCCCCGCCGGGGTCGGGTCAGCCCCAGCATTTT.

V gene TRBV3-1 (or the pseudogene TRBV3-2) combines with J gene TRBJ2-3, with D maybe TRBD2 (6 bases). V lost 5 bases and J lost 0, with 12 bases in between. CDR3 length: 15 residues. CDR1 and CDR2 from the germline V gene are LGHDT and YNNKEL (reference sequence). CDR3 loop: CASSKGRGSTDTQYF. Here the CDR3 DNA reads TGTGCCAGCAGCAAAGGCCGGGGGAGCACAGATACGCAGTATTTT.

This chain joins TRBV19 and TRBJ2-2; 10 nucleotides agree with TRBD2. The V gene's germline CDR1 is LNHDA and CDR2 SQIVND (reference sequence). The J segment lost 7 bases and the V segment lost 3 bases, leaving 8 bases of the junction unmatched. This CDR3 has 16 residues. CDR3 DNA sequence: TGTGCCAGTAGTATTCAAGCGGGAGGGCCGATCGGGGAGCTGTTTTTT. This codes for CASSIQAGGPIGELFF.

This chain connects TRBV7-9 to TRBJ2-5, with 7 bases fitting TRBD2. After removal of 1 base from V and 5 bases from J, the junction contained 4 bases not matched to a gene. The CDR3 runs to 14 residues. Per germline, CDR1 SEHNR and CDR2 FQNEAQ (reference sequence). The DNA of the CDR3 is TGTGCCAGCAGCTTAGGCGGGAGAGGGGAGACCCAGTACTTC. It translates to CASSLGGRGETQYF. The full variable domain, its missing parts supplied by reference TRBV7-9 and TRBJ2-5, is DTGVSQNPRHKITKRGQNVTFRCDPISEHNRLYWYRQTLGQGPEFLTYFQNEAQLEKSRLLSDRFSAERPKGSFSTLEIQRTEQGDSAMYLCASSLGGRGETQYFGPGTRLLVL.

The table lists this clone with a few counts. The CDR3 region has the DNA TGCAGTGCTAGGGGACAGGGGGACTACACCTTC. It encodes CSARGQGDYTF. This chain connects TRBV20-1 to TRBJ1-2, with TRBD1 matching 11 bases. The CDR3 is made up of 11 amino acids. CDR1 DFQATT and CDR2 SNEGSKA come from the germline V gene (reference sequence). Trimming took 3 bases from V and 10 from J; bases not matched to a gene: 1.

This chain joins TRBV15 and TRBJ2-1; 9 nucleotides agree with TRBD2. CDR1 is LNHNV and CDR2 is YYDKDF in the germline V gene (reference sequence). The CDR3 runs to 18 residues. The V and J ends lost 0 bases and 4 bases, in that order; junction bases with no gene match: 10. The CDR3 spells CATSRDHPQLAGYNEQFF. The CDR3 nucleotides read TGTGCCACCAGCAGAGATCACCCTCAACTAGCGGGTTACAATGAGCAGTTCTTC. The full variable domain, completed using reference TRBV15 and TRBJ2-1, is DAMVIQNPRYQVTQFGKPVTLSCSQTLNHNVMYWYQQKSSQAPKLLFHYYDKDFNNEADTPDNFQSRRPNTSFCFLDIRSPGLGDTAMYLCATSRDHPQLAGYNEQFFGPGTRLTVL.

This chain joins TRBV5-1 and TRBJ1-2, with D possibly TRBD1 on 6 matching bases. This CDR3 contains 16 residues. Germline CDR1 is SGHRS and CDR2 is YFSETQ. V dropped 4 bases and J dropped 7 bases, with 23 bases sitting between them. The CDR3 nucleotides are TGCGCCAGCAGCCCAACCGGGACATCGACCACCGGTGGCTACACCTTC. Encoded protein: CASSPTGTSTTGGYTF.

The J gene is TRBJ1-6, the V gene TRBV4-2; D might be TRBD1 (5 bases). The CDR3 is made up of 17 amino acids. The V end was cut by 4 bases, the J end by 0 bases, with 13 bases between. CDR1 LGHNA and CDR2 YNFKEQ come from the germline V gene. CDR3 bases: TGTGCCAGCAGCCTGGAGGGGTCGAGCTCCTATAATTCACCCCTCCACTTT. The encoded protein is CASSLEGSSSYNSPLHF.

The chain uses TRBV7-9 and TRBJ1-6, with D perhaps TRBD1 (5 bases). In germline, CDR1 is SEHNR, CDR2 FQNEAQ (reference sequence). The CDR3 has 15 amino acids. V lost 5 bases, J lost 10 bases, and 18 bases lay in between. CDR3 amino acids: CASSPIGRRGSPLHF. As DNA, the CDR3 is TGTGCCAGCAGCCCAATCGGGCGAAGGGGATCACCCCTCCACTTT.

V and J are TRBV6-1 and TRBJ2-2; D possibly corresponds to TRBD2 (5 bases). Germline CDR1 MNHNS, CDR2 SASEGT. This CDR3 is built from 16 residues. Trimming stripped 0 bases from V and 4 bases from J, with 12 bases between. CDR3 sequence reads: CASSEAYGSATGELFF. The CDR3 nucleotides are TGTGCCAGCAGTGAAGCGTATGGTAGCGCCACCGGGGAGCTGTTTTTT.

The V gene is TRBV5-6, the J gene TRBJ1-6; unclear D gene. CDR3 length: 12 residues. Germline CDR1 is SGHDT and CDR2 is YYEEEE. Trimming removed 0 bases from V and 8 bases from J, with 3 bases in between. CDR3 sequence reads: CASSLADSPLHF. CDR3 sequence (DNA): TGTGCCAGCAGCTTGGCGGATTCACCCCTCCACTTT.

Here the CDR3 DNA reads TGCAGCGTTGAAGATCGGGCCTTAAGGGGAGCTTTCTTT. Translating it yields CSVEDRALRGAFF. The chain links TRBV29-1 to TRBJ1-1; possible D gene TRBD1, 5 bases. V gave up 0 bases and J gave up 10 bases, with 15 bases separating them. The germline gives CDR1 SQVTM, CDR2 ANQGSEA. This CDR3 is 13 amino acids long.